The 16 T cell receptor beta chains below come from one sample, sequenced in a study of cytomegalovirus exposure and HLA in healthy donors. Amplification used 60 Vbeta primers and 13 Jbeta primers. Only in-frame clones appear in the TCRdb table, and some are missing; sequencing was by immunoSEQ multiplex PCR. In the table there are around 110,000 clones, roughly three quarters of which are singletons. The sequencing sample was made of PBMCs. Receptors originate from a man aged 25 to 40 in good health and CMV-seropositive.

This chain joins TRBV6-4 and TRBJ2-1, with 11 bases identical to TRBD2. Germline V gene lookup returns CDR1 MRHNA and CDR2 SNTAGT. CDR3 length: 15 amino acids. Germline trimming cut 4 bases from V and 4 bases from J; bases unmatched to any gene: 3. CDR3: CASSVLAGEYNEQFF. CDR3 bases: TGTGCCAGCAGTGTACTAGCGGGAGAATACAATGAGCAGTTCTTC.

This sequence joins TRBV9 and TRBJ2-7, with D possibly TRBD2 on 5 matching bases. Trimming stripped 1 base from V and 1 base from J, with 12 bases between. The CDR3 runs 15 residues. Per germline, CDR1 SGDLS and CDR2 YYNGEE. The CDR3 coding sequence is TGTGCCAGCAGCGTACGGGGAGTAGCATCCTACGAGCAGTACTTC. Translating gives CASSVRGVASYEQYF.

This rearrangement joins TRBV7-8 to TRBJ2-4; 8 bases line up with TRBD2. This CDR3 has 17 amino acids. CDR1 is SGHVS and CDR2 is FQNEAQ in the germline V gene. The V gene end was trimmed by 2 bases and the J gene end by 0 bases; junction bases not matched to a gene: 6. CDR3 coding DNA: TGTGCCAGCAGCTTATCTTATGCGGGGGGAGCCAAAAACATTCAGTACTTC. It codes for CASSLSYAGGAKNIQYF.

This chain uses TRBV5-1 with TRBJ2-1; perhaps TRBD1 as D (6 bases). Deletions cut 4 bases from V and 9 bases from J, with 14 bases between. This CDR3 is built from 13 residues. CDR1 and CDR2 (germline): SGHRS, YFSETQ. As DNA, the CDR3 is TGCGCCAGCAGCATCCGGACAGACGGTGAGCAGTTCTTC. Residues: CASSIRTDGEQFF.

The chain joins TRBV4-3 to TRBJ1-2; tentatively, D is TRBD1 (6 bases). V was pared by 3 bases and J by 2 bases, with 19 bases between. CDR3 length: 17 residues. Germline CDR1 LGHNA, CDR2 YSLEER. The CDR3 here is CASSQPRGGRANYGYTF. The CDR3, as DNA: TGCGCCAGCAGCCAGCCGCGGGGGGGCAGGGCAAACTATGGCTACACCTTC.

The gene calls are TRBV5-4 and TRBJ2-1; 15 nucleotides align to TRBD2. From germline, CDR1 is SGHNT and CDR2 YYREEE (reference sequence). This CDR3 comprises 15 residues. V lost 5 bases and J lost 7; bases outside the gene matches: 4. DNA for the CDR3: TGTGCCAGCAGGACCGGGACTAGCGGGAGGAATGAGCAGTTCTTC. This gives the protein CASRTGTSGRNEQFF.

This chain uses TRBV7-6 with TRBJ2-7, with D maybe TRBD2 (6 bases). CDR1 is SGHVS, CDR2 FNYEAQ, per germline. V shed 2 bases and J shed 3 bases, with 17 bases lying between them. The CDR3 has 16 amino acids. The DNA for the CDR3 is TGTGCCAGCAGCTTAACGGGACTTGAGGTTGACTACGAGCAGTACTTC. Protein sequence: CASSLTGLEVDYEQYF.

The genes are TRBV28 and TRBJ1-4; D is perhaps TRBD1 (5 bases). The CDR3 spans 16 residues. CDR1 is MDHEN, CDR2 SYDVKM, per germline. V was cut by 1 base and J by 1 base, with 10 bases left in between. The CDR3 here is CASSLLDIETNEKLFF. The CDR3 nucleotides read TGTGCCAGCAGTTTATTGGACATTGAAACTAATGAAAAACTGTTTTTT.

The CDR3 is CASSLLDSYEQYF. Written as DNA, the CDR3 is TGTGCCAGCAGCTTATTGGACAGCTACGAGCAGTACTTC. V gene TRBV5-6 combines with J gene TRBJ2-7, with D maybe TRBD1 (6 bases). This CDR3 region has 13 residues. V gave up 2 bases and J gave up 3 bases, with 9 bases separating them. Germline values: CDR1 SGHDT, CDR2 YYEEEE.

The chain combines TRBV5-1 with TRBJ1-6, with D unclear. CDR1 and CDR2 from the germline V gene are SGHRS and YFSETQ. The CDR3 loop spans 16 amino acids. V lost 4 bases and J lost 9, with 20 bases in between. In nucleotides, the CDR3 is TGCGCCAGCAGCAGGGAATCCGGGATGTATGGTTCACCCCTCCACTTT. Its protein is CASSRESGMYGSPLHF.

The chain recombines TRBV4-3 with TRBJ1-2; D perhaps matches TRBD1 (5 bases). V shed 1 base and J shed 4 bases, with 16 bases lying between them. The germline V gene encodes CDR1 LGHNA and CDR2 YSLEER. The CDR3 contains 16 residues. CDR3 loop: CASSQGIGQTSYGYTF. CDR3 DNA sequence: TGCGCCAGCAGCCAAGGGATAGGACAAACCAGCTATGGCTACACCTTC.

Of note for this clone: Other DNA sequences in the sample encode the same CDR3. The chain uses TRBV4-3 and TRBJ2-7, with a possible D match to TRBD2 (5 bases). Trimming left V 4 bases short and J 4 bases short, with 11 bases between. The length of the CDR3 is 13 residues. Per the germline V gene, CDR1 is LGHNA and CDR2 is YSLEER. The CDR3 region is CASSPGRGYEQYF. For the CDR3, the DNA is TGCGCCAGCAGCCCCGGTCGAGGGTACGAGCAGTACTTC.

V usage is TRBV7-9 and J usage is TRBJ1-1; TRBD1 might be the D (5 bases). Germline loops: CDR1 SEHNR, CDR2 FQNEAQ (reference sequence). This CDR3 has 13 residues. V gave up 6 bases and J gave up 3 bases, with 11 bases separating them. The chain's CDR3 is CASRPTGYTEAFF. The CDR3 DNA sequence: TGTGCCAGCAGACCTACAGGATACACTGAAGCTTTCTTT.

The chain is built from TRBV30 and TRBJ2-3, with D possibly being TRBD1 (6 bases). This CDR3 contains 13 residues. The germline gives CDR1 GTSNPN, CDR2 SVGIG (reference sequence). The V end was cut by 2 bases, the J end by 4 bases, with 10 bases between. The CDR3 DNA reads TGTGCCTGGAGTAGGGGGACGGCAGATACGCAGTATTTT. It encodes CAWSRGTADTQYF.

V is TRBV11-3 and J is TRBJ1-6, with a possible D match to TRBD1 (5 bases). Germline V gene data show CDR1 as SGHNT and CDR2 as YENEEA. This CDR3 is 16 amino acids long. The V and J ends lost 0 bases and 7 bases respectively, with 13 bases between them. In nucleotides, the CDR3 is TGTGCCAGCAGCTTAGATCTGGGGGGGGGAAATTCACCCCTCCACTTT. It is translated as CASSLDLGGGNSPLHF.

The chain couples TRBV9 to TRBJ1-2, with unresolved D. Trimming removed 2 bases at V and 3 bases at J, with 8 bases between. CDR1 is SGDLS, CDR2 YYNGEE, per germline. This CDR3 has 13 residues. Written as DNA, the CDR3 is TGTGCCAGCAGCGTTGCGTTGGACTATGGCTACACCTTC. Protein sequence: CASSVALDYGYTF.